A single sample is the source of the 22 T cell receptor beta chains below, sequenced in a study of graft-versus-host responses after intestinal transplantation. Method: immunoSEQ multiplex PCR; TCRdb's copy keeps in-frame clones and lacks some. The sample carries 95,000 to 110,000 clones, less than 90% recorded once. These receptors have no known antigen. The sequencing here drew on unstimulated CD4+ T cells sorted from spleen or lymph node cells, taken before intestinal transplant. All receptors come from a human donor who received an intestinal transplant.

The chain has TRBV10-3 and TRBJ2-5; perhaps TRBD2 as D (6 bases). This CDR3 contains 15 residues. The germline CDR1 and CDR2 sequences are ENHRY and SYGVKD. V was trimmed by 10 bases and J by 4 bases, leaving 22 bases between them. As DNA, the CDR3 is TGTGCCACCCATCTGGACGGAGGCGGGGCAGAGACCCAGTACTTC. Protein: CATHLDGGGAETQYF.

V and J are TRBV6-1 and TRBJ1-4, with D unclear. V was pared by 7 bases and J by 6 bases, with 15 bases between. The germline gives CDR1 MNHNS, CDR2 SASEGT. There are 14 residues in the CDR3. DNA of the CDR3: TGTGCCAGCACTATGAGACGGGTGGATGAAAAACTGTTTTTT. Protein sequence: CASTMRRVDEKLFF.

V gene TRBV27 combines with J gene TRBJ1-2; D is possibly TRBD1 (6 bases). Trimming stripped 3 bases from V and 0 bases from J, with 11 bases between. The CDR3 sequence is 15 residues long. Germline V gene data show CDR1 as MNHEY and CDR2 as SMNVEV (reference sequence). The CDR3 bases are TGTGCCAGCAGTTTGGCCGGACAGACTAACTATGGCTACACCTTC. It codes for CASSLAGQTNYGYTF.

CDR3 sequence reads: CASSLGQLPLSYTF. CDR3 nucleotides: TGCGCCAGCAGCTTGGGACAACTCCCCTTGAGCTACACCTTC. The chain carries TRBV5-1 and TRBJ1-2; D not certain. This CDR3 is built from 14 residues. V lost 0 bases and J 9 bases, leaving 15 bases between the germline ends. CDR1 and CDR2 from the germline V gene are SGHRS and YFSETQ.

The count of this clone is one. The chain recombines TRBV20-1 with TRBJ2-1; D not resolved. This CDR3 contains 11 residues. Between the trimmed V and J ends, which lost 2 bases and 7 bases, there was a span of 6 bases. Germline assignment: CDR1 DFQATT and CDR2 SNEGSKA (reference sequence). The CDR3 DNA follows: TGCAGTGCTAGACAGTGGAATGAGCAGTTCTTC. This sequence encodes CSARQWNEQFF.

The chain employs TRBV15 and TRBJ2-5, with a possible D match to TRBD1 (6 bases). Per the germline V gene, CDR1 is LNHNV and CDR2 is YYDKDF (reference sequence). The CDR3 length is 15 residues. Trimming stripped 6 bases from V and 7 bases from J, with 21 bases between. Written as DNA, the CDR3 is TGTGCCACCAGTCCGGGCCGGCTCCAAGGGGGGACCCAGTACTTC. Translated: CATSPGRLQGGTQYF. The full variable domain, completed using reference TRBV15 and TRBJ2-5, is DAMVIQNPRYQVTQFGKPVTLSCSQTLNHNVMYWYQQKSSQAPKLLFHYYDKDFNNEADTPDNFQSRRPNTSFCFLDIRSPGLGDTAMYLCATSPGRLQGGTQYFGPGTRLLVL.

This chain connects TRBV6-1 to TRBJ2-3; 7 bases are a match to TRBD1. The CDR3 spans 13 residues. The V segment lost 7 bases and the J segment 3 bases; nucleotides outside the gene matches: 4. The germline CDR1 and CDR2 sequences are MNHNS and SASEGT. The DNA of the CDR3 is TGTGCCAGCACCAGGGGGTTAACAGATACGCAGTATTTT. Translation gives CASTRGLTDTQYF.

This rearrangement joins TRBV11-1 to TRBJ2-2, with TRBD2 matching over 10 bases. From germline, CDR1 is SGHAT and CDR2 FQDESV (reference sequence). V gave up 6 bases and J gave up 0 bases; unmatched junction bases: 7. This CDR3 has 17 residues. DNA of the CDR3: TGTGCCAGCAGTTCCTCGGGACTAGCGTCGAACACCGGGGAGCTGTTTTTT. Protein sequence: CASSSSGLASNTGELFF.

The gene calls are TRBV19 and TRBJ2-6; D is ambiguous. The V end lost 2 bases, the J end lost 0 bases, and 11 bases lay between the germline ends. This CDR3 has 17 amino acids. The V gene's germline CDR1 is LNHDA and CDR2 SQIVND (reference sequence). CDR3 in amino acids: CASSIPPLRSGANVLTF. In DNA form, the CDR3 reads TGTGCCAGTAGTATACCCCCCCTCCGCTCTGGGGCCAACGTCCTGACTTTC.

The V gene is TRBV27, the J gene TRBJ2-7; possibly TRBD2 for D (5 bases). The CDR3 loop spans 16 amino acids. The germline CDR1 and CDR2 sequences are MNHEY and SMNVEV (reference sequence). V was cut by 8 bases and J by 2 bases, with 22 bases left in between. CDR3 sequence: CASYSRGRASPYEQYF. The CDR3 DNA reads as TGTGCCAGCTATAGTAGAGGGAGAGCTAGCCCCTACGAGCAGTACTTC.

The chain has TRBV18 and TRBJ2-2, with 11 bases identical to TRBD2. With V trimmed by 4 bases and J by 0 bases, 10 bases remained unmatched. Germline V gene lookup returns CDR1 KGHSH and CDR2 LQKENI. The length of the CDR3 is 19 residues. Here the CDR3 DNA reads TGTGCCAGCTCACTGACTAGCGGGACTATTTTAGCGAACACCGGGGAGCTGTTTTTT. As protein: CASSLTSGTILANTGELFF.

The CDR3 here is CARSGGRQNRKKAYEQYF. CDR3 DNA: TGTGCCAGGTCAGGGGGCAGGCAAAATAGAAAGAAAGCCTACGAGCAGTACTTC. The chain is built from TRBV27 and TRBJ2-7; 8 bases align to TRBD1. V gave up 9 bases and J gave up 2 bases; unmatched junction bases: 21. This CDR3 region has 18 residues. In germline, CDR1 is MNHEY, CDR2 SMNVEV (reference sequence).

The chain employs TRBV4-1 and TRBJ2-2; weak D call: TRBD2 (5 bases). The V and J ends lost 4 bases and 2 bases respectively, with 11 bases between them. Germline values: CDR1 MGHRA, CDR2 YSYEKL. This CDR3 is 15 amino acids long. The CDR3 sequence is CASSPGRANTGELFF. CDR3 DNA: TGCGCCAGCAGCCCCGGGCGGGCCAACACCGGGGAGCTGTTTTTT.

The chain uses TRBV5-6 and TRBJ2-7, with D perhaps matching TRBD1 or TRBD2 (5 bases each). This CDR3 is built from 14 residues. CDR1 is SGHDT and CDR2 is YYEEEE in the germline V gene. Trimming shortened V by 1 base and J by 7 bases, and 15 bases separated the two germline ends. The CDR3 sequence is CASSLLAVGVEQYF. CDR3 coding DNA: TGTGCCAGCAGCTTGTTGGCGGTGGGGGTGGAGCAGTACTTC.

To note about this clone: A read error may account for a junction end that differs from germline. V is TRBV14 and J is TRBJ1-2; D is unclear. The CDR3 runs 13 residues. Germline V gene data show CDR1 as SGHDN and CDR2 as FVKESK. CDR3 bases: TGTGCCAGCAGCCTGACCGGAGGGCAGGCTCCCTTCTTC. Protein sequence: CASSLTGGQAPFF.

The V call is TRBV30, the J call TRBJ2-7, with D unclear. The V end lost 1 base, the J end lost 3 bases, and 4 bases lay between the germline ends. Germline CDR1 is GTSNPN and CDR2 is SVGIG (reference sequence). This CDR3 is built from 11 residues. The CDR3 DNA reads TGTGCCTGGAGTGCCGGCTACGAGCAGTACTTC. Translation gives CAWSAGYEQYF.

This chain links TRBV5-5 with TRBJ2-2; no clear D. CDR3 length: 15 residues. The ends were cut back, 4 bases at V and 3 bases at J, with 13 bases in the middle. CDR1 is SGHKS and CDR2 is YYEKEE in the germline V gene (reference sequence). CDR3 nucleotide sequence: TGTGCCAGCAGCCTCCGGGTTAGGGACACCGGGGAGCTGTTTTTT. Protein sequence: CASSLRVRDTGELFF.

The chain couples TRBV4-1 to TRBJ2-3; the D gene could be TRBD1 or TRBD2 (7 bases each). Trimming took off 0 bases at V and 0 bases at J, with 16 bases between the two ends. The CDR3 is 18 residues long. The germline V gene has CDR1 MGHRA and CDR2 YSYEKL. The CDR3 region is CASSQDFRQGGSTDTQYF. CDR3 sequence (DNA): TGCGCCAGCAGCCAAGACTTTAGGCAGGGGGGGAGCACAGATACGCAGTATTTT.

The rearrangement joins TRBV2 to TRBJ2-1; D gene uncertain. CDR1 is SNHLY and CDR2 is FYNNEI in the germline V gene. Trimming removed 8 bases from V and 6 bases from J, with 8 bases in between. The CDR3 is made up of 11 amino acids. The CDR3 coding sequence is TGTGCCAGCCGTCTTTCCAATGAGCAGTTCTTC. Translated: CASRLSNEQFF.

This clone occurred once. The V call is TRBV9, the J call TRBJ2-1; a weak D match, TRBD2 (5 bases). Per germline, CDR1 SGDLS and CDR2 YYNGEE. V dropped 0 bases and J dropped 6 bases, with 13 bases sitting between them. The CDR3 contains 15 residues. CDR3 in amino acids: CASSVDPRGPNEQFF. The CDR3 nucleotides are TGTGCCAGCAGCGTAGACCCAAGAGGGCCCAATGAGCAGTTCTTC.

The V gene is TRBV6-1, the J gene TRBJ2-7, with D perhaps matching TRBD1 or TRBD2 (6 bases each). Per germline, CDR1 MNHNS and CDR2 SASEGT. The ends were cut back, 7 bases at V and 2 bases at J, with 9 bases in the middle. The CDR3 sequence is 12 residues long. In DNA, the CDR3 is TGTGCCAGCAAGGGGGGCACCTACGAGCAGTACTTC. It encodes CASKGGTYEQYF.

The chain couples TRBV18 to TRBJ1-1, with 10 bases matching TRBD1. In germline, CDR1 is KGHSH, CDR2 LQKENI. The CDR3 consists of 15 residues. J lost 5 bases, V lost 3 bases, and 6 bases had no gene match. The CDR3 protein is CASSPRDRGGTEAFF. The CDR3 DNA reads TGTGCCAGCTCACCCCGGGACAGGGGTGGAACTGAAGCTTTCTTT.